This T cell receptor beta chain originates from a study of graft-versus-host responses after intestinal transplantation. Study results and caveats: Patients who carried graft-donor T cell macrochimerism also had high graft-versus-host to host-versus-graft clonal ratios in their allografts.

Data came from immunoSEQ multiplex PCR; TCRdb stores just in-frame clones and leaves some out. The sample lists 90,000 to 130,000 clones; approximately 93% were seen once. With respect to this clone: Its specificity is unknown.

The CDR3 spans 17 residues. The V segment lost 5 bases and the J segment 3 bases; nucleotides outside the gene matches: 15. CDR1 SGHAT and CDR2 FQNNGV come from the germline V gene. The sequenced sample was unstimulated CD8+ T cells sorted from spleen or lymph node cells, obtained before transplant. This chain connects TRBV11-2 to TRBJ2-7; 8 bases align to TRBD1. This TCR was sampled from a human donor who was the organ donor for an intestinal transplant. This chain's CDR3 is CASSLQVIWTGHYEQYF. In nucleotides, the CDR3 is TGTGCCAGCAGCCTTCAGGTGATATGGACAGGGCACTACGAGCAGTACTTC.